This T cell receptor beta chain derives from a study of tumor and adjacent non-tumor tissue in lung cancer (dated by TCRdb to the late 2010s). Context from the whole study: Of the cohort, 12 patients had adenocarcinoma, 2 had squamous cell carcinoma and 1 had small cell lung cancer. Approximately 31 paired specimens, one tumor and one normal lung sample per patient, were profiled by TCRbeta CDR3 sequencing. Using bulk TCRbeta repertoires from some 14 lung cancer patients, the study set lung tumor tissue side by side with matched distant non-tumor lung tissue. Ages among the roughly 15 patients ranged from roughly 30 to 85 years, there were approximately 10 men and 5 women, and disease was at TNM stage I to III. A total of fewer than 150 million productive TCRbeta reads were generated by sequencing, corresponding to an average of about 4.2 million reads per sample. Results and caveats for the whole study, not just this receptor: In normal lung, the top 100 clones accounted for a significantly larger cumulative share of the repertoire than in tumor tissue. The cohort had only approximately 15 patients, and the authors noted that larger samples and more detailed clinical data are needed. Tumor tissue showed significantly higher TCR diversity (inverse Simpson) than normal lung tissue, at roughly 430 vs 170 (P = 0.0075, Mann-Whitney U test). Neither the sequencing platform nor unique molecular identifiers are named or mentioned anywhere in the methods. Peripheral blood was not sequenced, so blood TCRbeta repertoires were not examined in the lung cancer patients of the study. Younger patients had significantly higher TCR diversity, and higher tumor TCR diversity was associated with shorter overall and disease-free survival.

RNA was isolated from bulk, unsorted tissue, and RNA quality was assessed with a NanoDrop ND-1000 and an Agilent 2100. All donors had newly diagnosed lung cancer, had not received prior chemotherapy, and were admitted for thoracic surgery in China between August and November 2014. Anyone who had undergone radiotherapy or chemotherapy before, or who had another cancer at the same time, was left out of the study. Surgical tissue pieces of about 1-2.3 cm3 were preserved in RNAlater solution and were kept at -80 degrees C until use. Comment on this clonotype: Its target antigen remains unknown. Given a much more abundant clone one base away, this may be a read error.

Libraries were built with multiplex PCR. Sequencer: Illumina HiSeq 2500. TCRbeta libraries were constructed through three rounds of nested PCR with primers (Table S4) according to protocols modified from ARM-PCR. Before sequencing, PCR products of 200-500 bp were excised from the gel and purified with the QIAquick gel extraction kit. Per the source publication's procedure: Reads were cleaned with Trimmomatic, merged with FLASH into complete CDR3 sequences, and assigned to V(D)J germline segments with MiTCR. Clonal diversity was calculated as the inverse Simpson's index using VDJtools. Productive reads were defined as in-frame sequences without a premature stop codon. TCRdb itself trimmed the public reads at Q25 with fastp, ran MiXCR and retained productive beta chains. Every CDR3 protein is listed once, alongside the most common genes and DNA of its rows. The V and J calls and clone size are TCRdb's, not the authors'. A total of 65,000 to 70,000 distinct CDR3 sequences appear in this sample, just under 60% of them only once. The ten largest make up just over 20% of the sample.

From a lookup of the germline V gene, CDR1 and CDR2 are MNHNS and SASEGT. Spanning cysteine to phenylalanine, the CDR3 consists of 13 amino acids. Of all the DNA, just the CDR3 is kept, 39 bases in frame from base 1. V loses 4 bases, J loses 2 bases, and the germline ends lie 8 bases apart. Sequences were obtained from lung tumor tissue. The sequence is built from TRBV6-1 and TRBJ1-2, with no confidently assigned D gene. The origin of this receptor is a man aged 45-65 years with non-small cell lung cancer. This receptor carries the CDR3 CASSGLLNYGYTF. In nucleotides, the sequence is TGTGCCAGCAGTGGACTGCTCAACTATGGCTACACCTTC.